This T cell receptor (beta chain) comes out of a study of CD8 T cells in ankylosing spondylitis. MiXCR, applied by TCRdb to the 5' RACE reads, yields one record per CDR3 protein. The sample comprises over 150,000 distinct CDR3 sequences, 9.5% to 15% of which are singletons, and more than 15% rests with the top ten. Per the germline V gene, CDR1 is MGHRA and CDR2 is YSYEKL. The germline V and J ends were trimmed by 0 bases and 2 bases, with 17 bases remaining between them. The CDR3 is made up of 18 amino acids. The table lists this clonotype with a few counts. Specimen: blood, either unsorted or a sorted T cell fraction (not recorded which). The receptor's source is a male donor with ankylosing spondylitis or in good health (not recorded which). V usage is TRBV4-1 and J usage is TRBJ2-1; D assignment may be TRBD1 or TRBD2 (7 bases each). The CDR3 nucleotides are TGCGCCAGCAGCCAAGAGGGGGGGGTGACAGGGACCTACAATGAGCAGTTCTTC. Its protein is CASSQEGGVTGTYNEQFF.